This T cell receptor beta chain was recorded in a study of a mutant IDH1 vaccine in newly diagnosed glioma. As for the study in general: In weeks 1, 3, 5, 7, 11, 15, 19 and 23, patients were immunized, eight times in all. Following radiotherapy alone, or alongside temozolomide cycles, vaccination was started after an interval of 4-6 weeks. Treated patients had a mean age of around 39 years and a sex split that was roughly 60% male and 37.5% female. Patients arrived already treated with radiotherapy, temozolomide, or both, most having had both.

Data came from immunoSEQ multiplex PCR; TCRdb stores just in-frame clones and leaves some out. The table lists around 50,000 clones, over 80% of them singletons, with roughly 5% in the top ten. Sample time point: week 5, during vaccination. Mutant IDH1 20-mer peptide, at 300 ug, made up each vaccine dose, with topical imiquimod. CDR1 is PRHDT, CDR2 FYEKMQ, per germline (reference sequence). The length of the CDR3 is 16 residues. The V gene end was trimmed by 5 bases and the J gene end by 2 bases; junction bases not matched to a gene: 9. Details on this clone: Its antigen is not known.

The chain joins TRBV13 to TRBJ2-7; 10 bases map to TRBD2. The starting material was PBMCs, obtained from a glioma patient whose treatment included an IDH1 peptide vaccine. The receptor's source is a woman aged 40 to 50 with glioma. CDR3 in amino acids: CASSPRGLAVPYEQYF. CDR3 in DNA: TGTGCCAGCAGCCCCCGCGGACTAGCGGTCCCCTACGAGCAGTACTTC.